This T cell receptor beta chain is drawn from a study of T cell responses to AZD1222 COVID-19 vaccine (dated by TCRdb to the early 2020s). Turning to the overall study: AZD1222 recipients given second doses at about 4 weeks or at about 12 weeks were pooled, since spike-specific TCR depth and breadth were not found to differ between the two schedules. TCR sequencing covered 233 trial participants: roughly 200 given two doses of AZD1222 and some 25 given two doses of MenACWY control vaccine. Enrollment into the trials was organized by age into subgroups of 18-55, 56-69 and 70-plus years, and those subgroups contained approximately 150, 30 and 60 TCR-sequenced participants, respectively. What the study reported, not specific to this receptor: After two AZD1222 doses, both the breadth and the depth of spike-specific TCRs were significantly higher than at day 0 and than in MenACWY recipients. Conclusions about previously exposed vaccinees are limited, since just five or six AZD1222 recipients were seropositive for SARS-CoV-2 at baseline. The whole spike protein was spanned by vaccine-associated CD4 TCRs, and dominant responses were seen in regions 160-218 and 743-854. Reportedly, almost half of the unique spike-specific TCRs recognized epitopes lying outside the regions that are mutated in the B.1.351 and B.1.1.7 variants. Most participants were white British and females outnumbered males, and the authors suggested that clonal diversity may have been underestimated. No day 14 peak-response samples were available, so repertoires were characterized only after the peak T cell response. The 56-69-year group was small, and its depth increase did not reach significance, likely because of low power.

The CDR3 regions of human TCRbeta chains were analyzed by immunosequencing. The original pipeline was this. TCRs in the repertoires were compared against a reference library of SARS-CoV-2-specific TCRs that had been generated with the MIRA antigen-specificity platform. Breadth was defined as the fraction of unique TCRs that were SARS-CoV-2-associated, and depth was defined as the fraction of total T cells that were SARS-CoV-2-associated. Using the MIRA data, each spike-specific TCR was mapped to the spike region that the TCR reacts to and placed in a CD4 or CD8 class. Log10-transformed breadth and depth values were compared by one-way ANOVA with Sidak's multiple comparisons tests. This immuneACCESS table, as held by TCRdb, lists in-frame sequences with V and J called but not all clones. Of the missing ones, under half trace to an unresolved V gene in checked studies; the others have no known cause. The DNA gave D and trimming, while V, J and clone size come from that table. For this sample there are 98,000 or so clones; about 93% appear just once. The leading ten clones occupy 5% of the sample.

Concerning this clone itself: Its antigen target is currently unknown. Base qualities are missing; no much larger clone stands one base away.

The time point label of this sample denotes: baseline before first vaccination. Vaccinee samples came from UK trials COV001 and COV002, including a single-blind randomized controlled phase 2/3 trial of AZD1222 (ChAdOx1 nCoV-19) in healthy adults. For TCRbeta chain sequencing, PBMC samples were collected from trial participants at day 0 and at day 28 after the second dose. Reading the germline V gene gives CDR1 SGHAT and CDR2 FQNNGV. The CDR3 starts with the cysteine, ends with the phenylalanine, and has 15 residues. Left in the record is the CDR3 DNA by itself, 45 bases read in frame from the first base. V and J are truncated by 1 base and 8 bases respectively, leaving an intervening sequence of 15 bases.

Sequences were derived from peripheral blood, sampled on day 0 of AZD1222 vaccination. The chain joins TRBV11-2 to TRBJ2-1; no D segment can be confidently identified. This receptor was obtained from an adult in good health. The CDR3 region: CASSLVRAPGHEQFF. DNA sequence: TGTGCCAGCAGCTTAGTCCGAGCGCCGGGCCATGAGCAGTTCTTC.